Presented here are 12 T cell receptor beta chains from one specimen sequenced in a study of shared clonotypes between healthy human individuals. The data were produced by immunoSEQ multiplex PCR, yet TCRdb's version contains in-frame clones alone and is incomplete. The sample carries 2 million to 2.5 million clones, around 90% recorded once. The sample was naive CD4+ T cells from PBMCs. The subset: CD45RA+ positively selected. These TCRs come from a man between 18 and 29 years old in good health. Some clones in this sample may be carry-over from other donors' samples.

This clone was counted once. The chain couples TRBV19 to TRBJ1-2; D gene ambiguous. This CDR3 spans 11 amino acids. The germline V gene has CDR1 LNHDA and CDR2 SQIVND (reference sequence). V was shortened by 4 bases and J by 4 bases, with 4 bases between the two germline ends. The CDR3 DNA sequence: TGTGCCAGTAGTACTTCCTATGGCTACACCTTC. Amino acids: CASSTSYGYTF.

The rearrangement uses TRBV7-8 and TRBJ2-2; D unclear. Germline V gene sequence: CDR1 SGHVS, CDR2 FQNEAQ. This CDR3 is built from 13 residues. Trimming left V 6 bases short and J 10 bases short, with 15 bases between. This chain's CDR3 is CASRRTLAEELFF. CDR3 in DNA: TGTGCCAGCAGACGAACCTTAGCCGAGGAGCTGTTTTTT.

J is TRBJ2-1 and V is TRBV6-1; 7 bases line up with TRBD2. The germline CDR1 and CDR2 sequences are MNHNS and SASEGT. The ends lost 4 bases at V and 8 bases at J; junction bases unmatched: 5. The CDR3 is made up of 13 amino acids. CDR3 region: CASSGDYWDEQFF. In DNA, the CDR3 is TGTGCCAGCAGTGGGGACTACTGGGATGAGCAGTTCTTC.

The V call is TRBV4-3, the J call TRBJ2-3, with D perhaps TRBD2 (6 bases). Germline V gene sequence: CDR1 LGHNA, CDR2 YSLEER. V was cut by 4 bases and J by 0 bases, with 17 bases left in between. The CDR3 runs to 17 residues. The CDR3 sequence: CASSPRGGIPSTDTQYF. CDR3 nucleotide sequence: TGCGCCAGCAGCCCAAGGGGCGGGATCCCTAGCACAGATACGCAGTATTTT.

V and J are TRBV6-6 and TRBJ1-1, with TRBD1 matching 10 bases. V trimming: 7 bases; J trimming: 10 bases; junction bases outside the gene matches: 12. Germline lookup yields CDR1 MNHNY and CDR2 SVGAGI (reference sequence). The CDR3 loop spans 14 amino acids. The CDR3 region has the DNA TGTGCCAGCACCCCGAGGACAGGGGGGATCGGAGCTTTCTTT. It specifies CASTPRTGGIGAFF.

Only one count was recorded for this clone. The rearrangement joins TRBV6-6 to TRBJ1-2, with TRBD1 matching 7 bases. This CDR3 is built from 12 residues. The V and J ends lost 2 bases and 7 bases, in that order; junction bases with no gene match: 1. CDR1 and CDR2 (germline): MNHNY, SVGAGI (reference sequence). CDR3 amino acids: CASSYRQGGYTF. DNA of the CDR3: TGTGCCAGCAGTTACCGACAGGGTGGCTACACCTTC.

This sequence joins TRBV28 and TRBJ1-4; 11 bases align to TRBD1. Germline V gene lookup returns CDR1 MDHEN and CDR2 SYDVKM. Losses at the gene ends were 5 bases for V and 5 bases for J; bases not matched to a gene: 4. The CDR3 is 15 residues long. The CDR3 DNA is TGTGCCAGCAGTCCCGGGACAGGGGGGAATGAAAAACTGTTTTTT. Protein: CASSPGTGGNEKLFF.

The chain carries TRBV27 and TRBJ2-6; a possible D gene is TRBD2 (5 bases). This CDR3 has 15 residues. CDR1 and CDR2 from the germline V gene are MNHEY and SMNVEV (reference sequence). The ends were cut back, 6 bases at V and 2 bases at J, with 11 bases in the middle. The CDR3 here is CASSPVEAGANVLTF. The CDR3 DNA reads TGTGCCAGCAGCCCAGTGGAGGCTGGGGCCAACGTCCTGACTTTC. The full variable domain, rest sourced from reference TRBV27 and TRBJ2-6, is EAQVTQNPRYLITVTGKKLTVTCSQNMNHEYMSWYRQDPGLGLRQIYYSMNVEVTDKGDVPEGYKVSRKEKRNFPLILESPSPNQTSLYFCASSPVEAGANVLTFGAGSRLTVL.

The chain is built from TRBV19 and TRBJ1-5; the D gene is possibly TRBD1 (6 bases). From germline, CDR1 is LNHDA and CDR2 SQIVND (reference sequence). The CDR3 is made up of 16 amino acids. V lost 4 bases and J 3 bases, leaving 16 bases between the germline ends. CDR3 sequence reads: CASSKSATGINQPQHF. For the CDR3, the DNA is TGTGCCAGTAGTAAAAGCGCGACAGGAATCAATCAGCCCCAGCATTTT.

The chain uses TRBV9 and TRBJ2-3; 10 nucleotides match TRBD1. J was trimmed by 4 bases and V by 0 bases; bases with no gene match: 2. The CDR3 totals 15 residues. CDR1 is SGDLS, CDR2 YYNGEE, per germline. As DNA, the CDR3 is TGTGCCAGCAGCGTAGGGACAGGGGGTCCAGATACGCAGTATTTT. Translated, it gives CASSVGTGGPDTQYF.

The rearrangement joins TRBV4-2 to TRBJ2-2; D is possibly TRBD1 (5 bases). The germline CDR1 and CDR2 sequences are LGHNA and YNFKEQ. The CDR3 extends over 16 amino acids. V was shortened by 1 base and J by 1 base, with 10 bases between the two germline ends. The DNA for the CDR3 is TGTGCCAGCAGCCAAGTTCAGGGTGGGAACACCGGGGAGCTGTTTTTT. As protein: CASSQVQGGNTGELFF.

The chain carries TRBV5-4 and TRBJ2-2; TRBD1 might be the D (6 bases). With 0 bases removed from V and 13 bases from J, the gap between germline ends came to 13 bases. Germline V gene lookup returns CDR1 SGHNT and CDR2 YYREEE (reference sequence). The CDR3 runs 13 residues. The CDR3 region has the DNA TGTGCCAGCAGCTTGGGGAAACAGGGTGGGCTGTTTTTT. It yields the protein CASSLGKQGGLFF.